This paragraph covers one T cell receptor (beta chain) sequence. What it binds is not known. This entry is derived from a study of T cell responses to AZD1222 COVID-19 vaccine. General study findings and limits: Repertoires were obtained solely post-peak T cell response. A reported finding is that nearly half of spike-specific TCRs target unmutated variant regions. Donors were largely white British and mainly female; clonal diversity was possibly underestimated.

Produced via immunoSEQ multiplex PCR; TCRdb's table is partial and in-frame only. The data show more than 120,000 clones, with nearly 90% seen just once and roughly 5.4% held by the top ten. The CDR3 consists of 18 residues. The V gene end was trimmed by 4 bases and the J gene end by 1 base; junction bases not matched to a gene: 11. CDR1 and CDR2 (germline): SGHNT, YYREEE (reference sequence). V gene TRBV5-4 combines with J gene TRBJ1-1, with TRBD1 identical over 12 bases. The sequencing here drew on peripheral blood, taken 28 days after the second dose of the MenACWY control vaccine. This TCR was recovered from an adult who received the MenACWY meningococcal vaccine as a control. The CDR3: CASSPSGTGGSRNTEAFF. CDR3 DNA sequence: TGTGCCAGCAGCCCCTCCGGGACAGGGGGCAGTCGGAACACTGAAGCTTTCTTT.